These T cell receptor beta chains were read from a single sample in a study of cytomegalovirus exposure and HLA in healthy donors. Clones were read by immunoSEQ multiplex PCR, and TCRdb kept only the in-frame ones, dropping some. The sample lists some 140,000 clones; 76% were seen once. Sample: PBMCs. Every receptor here comes from a man in his forties in good health and CMV-seronegative. Both conserved end residues are part of each CDR3. D genes are given only for firm matches. Size is omitted from some rows. Given values are once, few, many or a class for expanded clones.

>TRBV2|TRBJ1-2|.|.
CASSVGETNYGYTF
TGTGCCAGCAGTGTCGGGGAAACTAACTATGGCTACACCTTC
>TRBV12-5|TRBJ1-1|.|.
CASVRGMNTEAFF
TGTGCTAGTGTTCGGGGAATGAACACTGAAGCTTTCTTT
>TRBV7-9|TRBJ1-4|.|TRBD1
CASSLPRQGAGKLFF
TGTGCCAGCAGCCTCCCACGCCAGGGGGCAGGAAAACTGTTTTTT
>TRBV18|TRBJ1-1|.|TRBD1
CASSPVTQGQRGAFF
TGTGCCAGCTCACCAGTGACACAGGGGCAAAGGGGAGCTTTCTTT
>TRBV15|TRBJ2-2|.|TRBD2
CATSAGGEGNTGELFF
TGTGCCACCAGCGCCGGTGGGGAGGGAAACACCGGGGAGCTGTTTTTT
>TRBV5-1|TRBJ2-5|.|.
CASSTLSVETQYF
TGCGCCAGCAGCACCCTTAGCGTGGAGACCCAGTACTTC
>TRBV7-8|TRBJ2-2|.|.
CASSLNRGRDAGELFF
TGTGCCAGCAGCTTAAATCGGGGGAGAGACGCCGGGGAGCTGTTTTTT
>TRBV6-5|TRBJ2-7|once|TRBD1
CASSSAGTGYYEQYF
TGTGCCAGCAGTTCTGCCGGGACAGGGTATTACGAGCAGTACTTC
>TRBV30|TRBJ1-1|.|.
CAWSEGLGQNTEAFF
TGTGCCTGGAGCGAAGGGCTGGGGCAGAACACTGAAGCTTTCTTT
>TRBV27|TRBJ2-1|.|TRBD2
CASVASGLAANNEQFF
TGTGCCAGCGTCGCATCGGGGCTAGCGGCGAACAATGAGCAGTTCTTC
>TRBV6-5|TRBJ1-2|.|TRBD1
CASRTPGQGGGGYTF
TGTGCCAGCAGGACACCGGGACAGGGTGGAGGGGGCTACACCTTC
>TRBV30|TRBJ1-1|.|.
CASADTPTAEAFF
TGTGCCTCCGCGGACACTCCGACGGCTGAAGCTTTCTTT
>TRBV30|TRBJ2-7|.|.
CAWSVPGGGSSYEQYF
TGTGCCTGGAGTGTACCGGGTGGGGGGAGCTCCTACGAGCAGTACTTC
>TRBV2|TRBJ1-5|once|.
CASSQDTSNQPQHF
TGTGCCAGCAGTCAGGACACTAGCAATCAGCCCCAGCATTTT
>TRBV5-1|TRBJ2-2|.|.
CASSFSGVTGELFF
TGCGCCAGCAGCTTCTCAGGCGTCACCGGGGAGCTGTTTTTT
>TRBV2|TRBJ1-1|.|.
CASRLRQGNTEAFF
TGTGCCAGCCGACTGCGCCAGGGCAACACTGAAGCTTTCTTT
>TRBV7-6|TRBJ2-5|.|TRBD2
CASSLSGGGPQYF
TGTGCCAGCAGCCTTAGCGGGGGCGGCCCCCAGTACTTC
>TRBV5-1|TRBJ2-7|.|.
CASSFAGGYEQYF
TGCGCCAGCAGCTTTGCCGGAGGCTACGAGCAGTACTTC
>TRBV7-2|TRBJ1-4|.|.
CASKFGAGAPSTNEKLFF
TGTGCCAGCAAATTTGGGGCAGGGGCTCCTTCAACTAATGAAAAACTGTTTTTT
>TRBV2|TRBJ2-1|.|.
CASSSGGVGSYEQFF
TGTGCCAGCAGTTCCGGGGGTGTGGGAAGCTATGAGCAGTTCTTC
>TRBV19|TRBJ2-3|.|TRBD2
CASSIISGGAFSTDTQYF
TGTGCCAGTAGTATTATTAGCGGGGGGGCCTTCAGCACAGATACGCAGTATTTT
>TRBV9|TRBJ2-1|.|TRBD2
CASSVLAGVVFF
TGTGCCAGCAGCGTCCTAGCGGGAGTCGTGTTCTTC
>TRBV7-8|TRBJ1-2|.|TRBD1
CASSLASRGWHGYTF
TGTGCCAGCAGCTTAGCGTCCAGGGGGTGGCATGGCTACACCTTC
>TRBV28|TRBJ2-5|.|.
CASTLRVGQETQYF
TGTGCCAGCACTCTGAGGGTAGGGCAAGAGACCCAGTACTTC
>TRBV6-5|TRBJ2-7|.|TRBD1
CASSYFGQGAGYEQYF
TGTGCCAGCAGTTACTTCGGACAGGGGGCAGGTTACGAGCAGTACTTC
>TRBV7-2|TRBJ2-7|.|.
CASSLRVQGLSTYEQYF
TGTGCCAGCAGCTTACGGGTTCAGGGTTTATCAACCTACGAGCAGTACTTC
>TRBV4-3|TRBJ2-3|.|TRBD1
CASSQQHRGDTQYF
TGCGCCAGCAGCCAACAACACAGGGGGGATACGCAGTATTTT
>TRBV29-1|TRBJ2-2|.|TRBD2
CSSREGENTGELFF
TGCAGCTCCCGGGAGGGGGAGAACACCGGGGAGCTGTTTTTT
>TRBV6-5|TRBJ1-3|.|.
CASSYLPGAGNTIYF
TGTGCCAGCAGTTACCTCCCGGGGGCTGGAAACACCATATATTTT
>TRBV28|TRBJ2-1|.|.
CASSFSGGAYNEQFF
TGTGCCAGCAGTTTTAGTGGTGGAGCCTACAATGAGCAGTTCTTC
>TRBV6-5|TRBJ2-7|.|.
CASSYSGGSSYEQYF
TGTGCCAGCAGTTACTCCGGCGGGTCCTCCTACGAGCAGTACTTC
>TRBV6-5|TRBJ1-1|few|.
CASSYGGEGVDTEAFF
TGTGCCAGCAGTTACGGAGGAGAGGGGGTAGACACTGAAGCTTTCTTT
>TRBV18|TRBJ2-3|.|.
CASSPKRESPTDTQYF
TGTGCCAGCTCCCCAAAACGGGAATCTCCCACAGATACGCAGTATTTT
>TRBV6-1|TRBJ2-7|.|.
CASSGRYEQYF
TGTGCCAGCAGTGGGCGGTACGAGCAGTACTTC
>TRBV4-2|TRBJ2-2|.|TRBD2
CASSLSGGSGRVTGELFF
TGTGCCAGCAGCCTTTCGGGGGGCAGCGGGAGAGTTACCGGGGAGCTGTTTTTT
>TRBV28|TRBJ2-7|.|TRBD2
CASSLWREPGGEQYF
TGTGCCAGCAGTTTATGGCGGGAGCCCGGAGGGGAGCAGTACTTC
>TRBV6-1|TRBJ1-2|few|.
CASGQTNYGYTF
TGTGCCAGCGGACAGACTAACTATGGCTACACCTTC
>TRBV18|TRBJ2-5|.|.
CASSPGAGSQETQYF
TGTGCCAGCTCTCCGGGAGCGGGTAGCCAAGAGACCCAGTACTTC
>TRBV10-3|TRBJ2-7|.|.
CAISEWREGTSEQYF
TGTGCCATCAGTGAATGGAGGGAAGGGACTTCAGAGCAGTACTTC
>TRBV11-3|TRBJ2-3|.|.
CATSLRVTDTQYF
TGTGCCACGAGCCTGAGGGTCACAGATACGCAGTATTTT
>TRBV11-3|TRBJ1-1|.|.
CASSLTFVTEAFF
TGTGCCAGCAGCTTAACTTTCGTCACTGAAGCTTTCTTT
>TRBV5-1|TRBJ1-5|.|.
CASSLDGGPYQPQHF
TGCGCCAGCAGCTTGGATGGGGGCCCCTATCAGCCCCAGCATTTT
>TRBV15|TRBJ2-3|.|TRBD2
CATSRASGGGTDTQYF
TGTGCCACCAGCAGAGCGAGCGGGGGCGGCACAGATACGCAGTATTTT
>TRBV28|TRBJ2-7|.|TRBD1
CASSTSGQGGNEQYF
TGTGCCAGCAGCACCTCGGGACAGGGAGGCAACGAGCAGTACTTC
>TRBV19|TRBJ2-7|.|TRBD1
CASSVDRGGYEQYF
TGTGCCAGTAGTGTCGACAGGGGTGGCTACGAGCAGTACTTC
>TRBV7-2|TRBJ2-5|.|.
CASSASGGAGVGETQYF
TGTGCCAGCAGCGCCTCCGGTGGGGCAGGGGTCGGAGAGACCCAGTACTTC
>TRBV7-2|TRBJ2-1|few|.
CASSLGGPGNEQFF
TGTGCCAGCAGCTTAGGAGGGCCAGGCAATGAGCAGTTCTTC
>TRBV6-1|TRBJ2-2|few|.
CASSEAARAGELFF
TGTGCCAGCAGTGAAGCGGCCAGGGCCGGGGAGCTGTTTTTT
>TRBV9|TRBJ2-1|once|TRBD2
CASSVQRESYNEQFF
TGTGCCAGCAGCGTACAGCGGGAGTCCTACAATGAGCAGTTCTTC
>TRBV19|TRBJ2-1|.|TRBD1
CASSARTGGRSYNEQFF
TGTGCCAGTAGTGCCCGGACAGGGGGCAGATCCTACAATGAGCAGTTCTTC
>TRBV29-1|TRBJ1-1|.|TRBD1
CSGATGTGWAEAFF
TGCAGCGGTGCTACCGGGACAGGGTGGGCTGAAGCTTTCTTT
>TRBV7-2|TRBJ2-7|.|TRBD2
CASGRGEGSSYEQYF
TGTGCCAGCGGGCGGGGGGAGGGTAGCTCCTACGAGCAGTACTTC
>TRBV20-1|TRBJ2-3|.|.
CSAPTRGTQYF
TGCAGTGCCCCTACTAGAGGTACGCAGTATTTT
>TRBV4-1|TRBJ2-2|once|TRBD2
CASSQGASGGAGELFF
TGCGCCAGCAGCCAAGGAGCCAGCGGGGGGGCCGGGGAGCTGTTTTTT